One sample yielded the 18 T cell receptor beta chains listed below, sequenced in a study of STAT3 mutations in large granular lymphocyte leukemia. Study results and limitations: Every T-LGLL patient had at least one immunodominant TCRbeta clonotype.

TCRdb keeps only in-frame clones here, not all; method: immunoSEQ multiplex PCR. Found here are 35,000 to 40,000 clones, roughly 88% of them singletons; the top ten hold more than 0.4%. Antigens of these TCRs are unknown. Material for sequencing was PBMCs. These receptors all come from a human donor with T large granular lymphocyte leukemia. Some clones in this sample may be carry-over from other donors' samples.

The genes are TRBV5-6 and TRBJ1-1, with D perhaps TRBD1 (5 bases). The V end lost 2 bases, the J end lost 1 base, and 9 bases lay between the germline ends. The germline CDR1 and CDR2 sequences are SGHDT and YYEEEE. This CDR3 has 14 amino acids. In DNA, the CDR3 is TGTGCCAGCAGCTTCTTTCAGGGGAACACTGAAGCTTTCTTT. Protein product: CASSFFQGNTEAFF.

Only a few counts were recorded for this clone. V and J are TRBV4-2 and TRBJ1-5; D is perhaps TRBD1 (5 bases). The CDR3 contains 16 residues. CDR1 is LGHNA, CDR2 YNFKEQ, per germline. The V end lost 0 bases, the J end lost 5 bases, and 14 bases lay between the germline ends. CDR3 amino acids: CASSQDGGSADQPQHF. The CDR3 nucleotides read TGTGCCAGCAGCCAAGATGGGGGATCAGCGGATCAGCCCCAGCATTTT.

The rearrangement links TRBV10-3 to TRBJ1-5; no clear D. The germline V and J ends were trimmed by 5 bases and 2 bases, with 10 bases remaining between them. Germline V lookup: CDR1 ENHRY, CDR2 SYGVKD. The CDR3 sequence is 14 residues long. The DNA for the CDR3 is TGTGCCATCAGTACCGAAGCGGGCAATCAGCCCCAGCATTTT. Amino acid sequence: CAISTEAGNQPQHF.

The J gene is TRBJ2-5, the V gene TRBV6-6; 10 bases match TRBD1. Germline assignment: CDR1 MNHNY and CDR2 SVGAGI (reference sequence). There are 15 residues in the CDR3. V shed 5 bases, J shed 2 bases, and the junction held 5 bases outside the gene matches. Here the CDR3 DNA reads TGTGCCAGCAGTCAGGACAGGGGGGGTCAAGAGACCCAGTACTTC. Translating gives CASSQDRGGQETQYF.

A single count supports this clone. CDR3 nucleotide sequence: TGTGCCAGCTCCCCTCAGGGGGTATCATGGGCTTTCTTT. It codes for CASSPQGVSWAFF. The V gene is TRBV18, the J gene TRBJ1-1, with TRBD1 matching 7 bases. The junction had 12 bases not matched to a gene; V was cut back by 6 bases and J by 11 bases. This CDR3 region has 13 residues. The germline CDR1 and CDR2 sequences are KGHSH and LQKENI.

V and J are TRBV29-1 and TRBJ1-2; D remains unclear. V lost 2 bases to trimming and J lost 5 bases, with 9 bases between them. CDR3 size: 12 residues. Germline assignment: CDR1 SQVTM and CDR2 ANQGSEA. The CDR3: CSVERQEYGYTF. CDR3 DNA: TGCAGCGTTGAAAGGCAGGAGTATGGCTACACCTTC.

The rearrangement uses TRBV18 and TRBJ1-1; no clear D. This CDR3 is 17 amino acids long. Germline CDR1 reads KGHSH; CDR2 reads LQKENI. Trimming removed 2 bases at V and 1 base at J, with 17 bases between. In DNA form, the CDR3 reads TGTGCCAGCTCACCATCTCTCGGGTATCGGGCGAACACTGAAGCTTTCTTT. It translates to CASSPSLGYRANTEAFF.

The chain uses TRBV19 and TRBJ2-4; 8 bases are shared with TRBD1. CDR1 is LNHDA, CDR2 SQIVND, per germline (reference sequence). CDR3 length: 14 residues. Trimming removed 5 bases from V and 3 bases from J; junction bases left unmatched: 3. This chain's CDR3 is CASSPQGGKNIQYF. CDR3 DNA sequence: TGTGCCAGTAGTCCACAGGGGGGCAAAAACATTCAGTACTTC.

J is TRBJ2-5 and V is TRBV7-9; no reliable D call. The CDR3 is 14 amino acids. Germline CDR1 is SEHNR and CDR2 is FQNEAQ (reference sequence). Trimming stripped 5 bases from V and 3 bases from J, with 13 bases between. The CDR3 DNA reads TGTGCCAGCAGCCCCTGGGTGGCAGAAGAGACCCAGTACTTC. Protein sequence: CASSPWVAEETQYF.

This clone appeared a single time. Here the CDR3 DNA reads TGCAGCGGCGCGGACAGGGGGCGGAAAAACATTCAGTACTTC. This translates into CSGADRGRKNIQYF. V usage is TRBV29-1 and J usage is TRBJ2-4, with TRBD1 matching over 11 bases. Per the germline V gene, CDR1 is SQVTM and CDR2 is ANQGSEA. V dropped 7 bases and J dropped 4; count of bases not matched to a gene: 6. The CDR3 is 14 amino acids.

This clone was counted once. The chain has TRBV2 and TRBJ1-3; D uncertain. The germline V gene encodes CDR1 SNHLY and CDR2 FYNNEI. V dropped 9 bases and J dropped 4 bases, with 16 bases sitting between them. The CDR3 has 14 residues. The DNA for the CDR3 is TGTGCCAGTACAAGACCGAATTCAGGAAACACCATATATTTT. Its protein product is CASTRPNSGNTIYF.

DNA of the CDR3: TGTGCCAGCAGTTCGGCCGACAGGATCTATGGCTACACCTTC. It yields the protein CASSSADRIYGYTF. The V and J genes are TRBV27 and TRBJ1-2, with D maybe TRBD1 (6 bases). Germline loops: CDR1 MNHEY, CDR2 SMNVEV (reference sequence). The CDR3 covers 14 residues. V lost 4 bases to trimming and J lost 4 bases, with 13 bases between them.

This clone was seen just once. The J gene is TRBJ2-5, the V gene TRBV2, with D unclear. Per the germline V gene, CDR1 is SNHLY and CDR2 is FYNNEI. The CDR3 spans 14 residues. V lost 4 bases and J 1 base, leaving 10 bases between the germline ends. In DNA, the CDR3 is TGTGCCAGCAGTGTGCGCCGGTTCCAAGAGACCCAGTACTTC. It codes for CASSVRRFQETQYF.

The J gene is TRBJ1-1, the V gene TRBV4-1; maybe TRBD1 (6 bases). Germline values: CDR1 MGHRA, CDR2 YSYEKL. The CDR3 has 15 residues. V was cut by 1 base and J by 0 bases, with 9 bases left in between. CDR3 residues: CASSQGTGMNTEAFF. The DNA of the CDR3 is TGCGCCAGCAGCCAAGGAACAGGGATGAACACTGAAGCTTTCTTT.

In its sample, this clone was seen a few times. DNA for the CDR3: TGTGCCAGTAGTACCGTGGGACAGTCCCAAAATCAGCCCCAGCATTTT. It is translated as CASSTVGQSQNQPQHF. The J gene is TRBJ1-5, the V gene TRBV19, with TRBD1 matching over 7 bases. This CDR3 has 16 amino acids. Germline assignment: CDR1 LNHDA and CDR2 SQIVND (reference sequence). V lost 4 bases and J lost 4; bases outside the gene matches: 10. The full variable domain, completed using reference TRBV19 and TRBJ1-5, is DGGITQSPKYLFRKEGQNVTLSCEQNLNHDAMYWYRQDPGQGLRLIYYSQIVNDFQKGDIAEGYSVSREKKESFPLTVTSAQKNPTAFYLCASSTVGQSQNQPQHFGDGTRLSIL.

The chain is built from TRBV29-1 and TRBJ1-5, with 7 bases aligning to TRBD1. The CDR3 extends over 15 amino acids. Germline CDR1 is SQVTM and CDR2 is ANQGSEA. The V and J ends lost 6 bases and 0 bases, in that order; junction bases with no gene match: 8. The CDR3: CSVDRDLHSNQPQHF. The CDR3 nucleotides read TGCAGCGTCGACAGGGATTTACATAGCAATCAGCCCCAGCATTTT.

DNA of the CDR3: TGTGCCAGCAGTTCAGCAGCGGGGGCCCTTGGAGAGCAGTACTTC. Protein product: CASSSAAGALGEQYF. The genes are TRBV6-1 and TRBJ2-7, with 8 bases matching TRBD2. The CDR3 has 15 amino acids. J gave up 7 bases and V 5 bases, and 13 bases lay outside the gene matches. Germline V gene lookup returns CDR1 MNHNS and CDR2 SASEGT.

The chain couples TRBV6-6 to TRBJ2-3; TRBD1 might be the D (6 bases). In germline, CDR1 is MNHNY, CDR2 SVGAGI (reference sequence). The CDR3 length is 16 residues. The germline V and J ends were trimmed by 0 bases and 1 base, with 11 bases remaining between them. This CDR3 is CASSYSPGQGTDTQYF. The CDR3 DNA is TGTGCCAGCAGTTACTCACCGGGACAAGGCACAGATACGCAGTATTTT.